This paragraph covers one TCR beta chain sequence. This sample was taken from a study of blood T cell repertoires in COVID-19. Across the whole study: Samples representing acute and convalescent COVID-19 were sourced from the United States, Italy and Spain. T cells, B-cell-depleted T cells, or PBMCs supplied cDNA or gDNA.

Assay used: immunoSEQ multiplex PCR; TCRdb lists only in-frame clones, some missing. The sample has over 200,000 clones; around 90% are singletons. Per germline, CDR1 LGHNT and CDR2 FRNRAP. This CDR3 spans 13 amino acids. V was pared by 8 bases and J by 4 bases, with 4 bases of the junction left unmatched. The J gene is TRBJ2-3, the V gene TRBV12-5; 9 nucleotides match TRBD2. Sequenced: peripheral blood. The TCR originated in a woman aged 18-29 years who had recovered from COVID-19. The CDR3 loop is CASLAGASDTQYF. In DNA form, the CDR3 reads TGTGCTAGTTTAGCGGGAGCTTCAGATACGCAGTATTTT. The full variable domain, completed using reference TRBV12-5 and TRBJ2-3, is DARVTQTPRHKVTEMGQEVTMRCQPILGHNTVFWYRQTMMQGLELLAYFRNRAPLDDSGMPKDRFSAEMPDATLATLKIQPSEPRDSAVYFCASLAGASDTQYFGPGTRLTVL.